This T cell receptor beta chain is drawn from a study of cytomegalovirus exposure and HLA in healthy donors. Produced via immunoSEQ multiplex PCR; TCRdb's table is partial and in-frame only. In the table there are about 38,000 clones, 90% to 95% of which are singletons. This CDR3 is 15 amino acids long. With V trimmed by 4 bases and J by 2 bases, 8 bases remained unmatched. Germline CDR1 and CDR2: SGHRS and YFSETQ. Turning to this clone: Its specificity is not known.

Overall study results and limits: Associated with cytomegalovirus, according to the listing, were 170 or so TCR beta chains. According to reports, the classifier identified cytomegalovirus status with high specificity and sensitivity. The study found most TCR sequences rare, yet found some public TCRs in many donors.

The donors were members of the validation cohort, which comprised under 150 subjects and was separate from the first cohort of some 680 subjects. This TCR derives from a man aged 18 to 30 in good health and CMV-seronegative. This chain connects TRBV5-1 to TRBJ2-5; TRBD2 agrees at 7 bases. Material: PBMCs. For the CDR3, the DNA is TGCGCCAGCAGCGCTAATAGCGGGCTTCAAGAGACCCAGTACTTC. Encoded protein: CASSANSGLQETQYF.